The 16 T cell receptor beta chains in this list originate from one sample, sequenced in a study of T-cell reconstitution after alpha-beta-depleted transplantation in children. The TCRbeta library was prepared with unique molecular identifiers. MiXCR, applied by TCRdb to the PCR reads, yields one record per CDR3 protein. The data contain about 540,000 distinct CDR3 sequences, around 27% of them seen just once; the ten biggest clones take up under 45%. Sequencing used PBMCs, obtained before TCRalphabeta/CD19-depleted stem cell transplant. The receptors come from a boy under three years old with Wiskott-Aldrich syndrome, due to receive a stem cell transplant.

The sample holds a few counts of this clonotype. This sequence joins TRBV3-1 and TRBJ2-7; TRBD1 agrees at 9 bases. There are 16 residues in the CDR3. V lost 4 bases and J lost 0; bases outside the gene matches: 7. The V gene's germline CDR1 is LGHDT and CDR2 YNNKEL (reference sequence). The CDR3 region is CASSPPRDRDSYEQYF. CDR3 in DNA: TGTGCCAGCAGCCCCCCCCGGGACAGGGACTCCTACGAGCAGTACTTC.

V and J are TRBV12-3 or TRBV12-4 and TRBJ2-1, with TRBD2 as a possible D gene (5 bases). Trimming took 6 bases from V and 5 from J, leaving 11 bases between them. The CDR3 is made up of 13 amino acids. The CDR3 sequence is CASSSTRDNEQFF. CDR3 DNA sequence: TGTGCCAGCAGCTCCACTAGAGACAATGAGCAGTTCTTC.

The chain is built from TRBV5-5 and TRBJ2-7; 11 bases line up with TRBD2. The germline V gene has CDR1 SGHKS and CDR2 YYEKEE (reference sequence). The CDR3 extends over 15 amino acids. V gave up 6 bases and J gave up 0 bases; unmatched junction bases: 5. CDR3 nucleotide sequence: TGTGCCAGCACCGTCGGACTAGCGGGCTCCTACGAGCAGTACTTC. Its protein product is CASTVGLAGSYEQYF.

The chain links TRBV25-1 to TRBJ2-7; TRBD1 aligns across 7 bases. Germline V gives CDR1 MGHDK, CDR2 SYGVNS. After removal of 4 bases from V and 5 bases from J, the junction contained 8 bases not matched to a gene. The CDR3 has 14 amino acids. The CDR3 nucleotides read TGTGCCAGCAGTGCGTCCTGGGACAGAAACGAGCAGTACTTC. Protein product: CASSASWDRNEQYF.

This clonotype was observed a handful of times. The chain joins TRBV15 to TRBJ2-7, with unresolved D. CDR3 length: 13 amino acids. Germline loops: CDR1 LNHNV, CDR2 YYDKDF (reference sequence). V lost 1 base and J lost 5, with 9 bases in between. This CDR3 reads CATSRGIRDEQYF. Here the CDR3 DNA reads TGTGCCACCAGCAGAGGAATCCGGGACGAGCAGTACTTC.

This chain connects TRBV5-1 to TRBJ2-5; possible D gene TRBD2, 7 bases. V dropped 4 bases and J dropped 3 bases, with 13 bases sitting between them. The CDR3 has 14 residues. Germline V gene sequence: CDR1 SGHRS, CDR2 YFSETQ. The CDR3 DNA sequence: TGCGCCAGCAGCCGGGGGGCGATGGAAGAGACCCAGTACTTC. Protein sequence: CASSRGAMEETQYF.

This clonotype was observed a handful of times. The V call is TRBV27, the J call TRBJ2-1; maybe TRBD1 (5 bases). The CDR3 spans 17 residues. Trimming left V 2 bases short and J 4 bases short, with 18 bases between. Germline values: CDR1 MNHEY, CDR2 SMNVEV (reference sequence). CDR3 bases: TGTGCCAGCAGTTTAGGACCCCCAGGGTTTGGTTACAATGAGCAGTTCTTC. It yields the protein CASSLGPPGFGYNEQFF.

The chain employs TRBV18 and TRBJ1-1; D gene unclear. Germline-derived CDR1 and CDR2 are KGHSH and LQKENI. Between the trimmed V and J ends, which lost 4 bases and 3 bases, there was a span of 15 bases. The CDR3 sequence is 15 residues long. For the CDR3, the DNA is TGTGCCAGCTCACGTAAAGTGGACGGCTACACTGAAGCTTTCTTT. It specifies CASSRKVDGYTEAFF.

This clonotype was seen more than once but under ten times. The chain carries TRBV24-1 and TRBJ2-1, with TRBD1 matching over 10 bases. The junction had 9 bases not matched to a gene; V was cut back by 7 bases and J by 10 bases. CDR1 is KGHDR, CDR2 SFDVKD, per germline. The CDR3 runs to 14 residues. CDR3: CATRARDRGKEQFF. The CDR3 DNA reads TGTGCCACCAGAGCTAGGGACAGGGGAAAGGAGCAGTTCTTC.

V is TRBV7-9 and J is TRBJ1-1, with D possibly matching TRBD1 (5 bases). Between the trimmed V and J ends, which lost 2 bases and 5 bases, there was a span of 21 bases. This CDR3 is 17 amino acids long. Germline values: CDR1 SEHNR, CDR2 FQNEAQ (reference sequence). CDR3: CASSLRAGVGLRTEAFF. The CDR3 nucleotides read TGTGCCAGCAGCTTAAGGGCCGGGGTGGGGCTGCGGACTGAAGCTTTCTTT. Together with reference TRBV7-9 and TRBJ1-1, the CDR3 gives the full variable domain: DTGVSQNPRHKITKRGQNVTFRCDPISEHNRLYWYRQTLGQGPEFLTYFQNEAQLEKSRLLSDRFSAERPKGSFSTLEIQRTEQGDSAMYLCASSLRAGVGLRTEAFFGQGTRLTVV.

This clonotype turned up a few times. CDR3 sequence: CSAISSGRRGQFF. The DNA for the CDR3 is TGCAGTGCTATTTCTAGCGGGAGGAGGGGGCAGTTCTTC. This chain connects TRBV20-1 to TRBJ2-1; 11 bases fit TRBD2. Looked up from germline, CDR1 is DFQATT and CDR2 is SNEGSKA (reference sequence). Trimming removed 4 bases from V and 12 bases from J; junction bases left unmatched: 8. CDR3 length equals 13 residues.

The table lists this clonotype with a count of one. This sequence joins TRBV20-1 and TRBJ2-3, with 7 bases fitting TRBD2. The V gene end was trimmed by 2 bases and the J gene end by 2 bases; junction bases not matched to a gene: 7. CDR1 and CDR2 (germline): DFQATT, SNEGSKA (reference sequence). The CDR3 length is 15 residues. Written as DNA, the CDR3 is TGCAGTGCTAGAATCCCCGGGACTAACACAGATACGCAGTATTTT. It yields the protein CSARIPGTNTDTQYF.

The CDR3 reads CASSQHKGGGQPQHF. The CDR3, as DNA: TGTGCCAGCAGCCAACATAAAGGGGGAGGTCAGCCCCAGCATTTT. The V gene is TRBV3-1, the J gene TRBJ1-5; D is possibly TRBD1 (6 bases). The germline V gene encodes CDR1 LGHDT and CDR2 YNNKEL (reference sequence). The CDR3 has 15 residues. Deletions cut 2 bases from V and 6 bases from J, with 14 bases between.

The gene calls are TRBV12-3 or TRBV12-4 and TRBJ2-1; possibly TRBD2 for D (6 bases). This CDR3 is 16 amino acids long. Trimming removed 1 base at V and 5 bases at J, with 15 bases between. The CDR3, as DNA: TGTGCCAGCAGTTTAGGGTTCGGGACTTACGACAATGAGCAGTTCTTC. This translates into CASSLGFGTYDNEQFF.

The V call is TRBV5-6, the J call TRBJ2-3, with a weak D call TRBD2 (6 bases). The CDR3 runs 14 residues. Germline assignment: CDR1 SGHDT and CDR2 YYEEEE. With 8 bases removed from V and 0 bases from J, the gap between germline ends came to 13 bases. CDR3 residues: CASSAGGSTDTQYF. CDR3 DNA: TGTGCCAGTAGTGCCGGGGGAAGCACAGATACGCAGTATTTT.

This chain joins TRBV20-1 and TRBJ1-3; D ambiguous. This CDR3 contains 15 residues. Germline CDR1 and CDR2: DFQATT and SNEGSKA (reference sequence). Deletions cut 0 bases from V and 0 bases from J, with 9 bases between. The CDR3 nucleotides read TGCAGTGCTAGAGACAGTCAGACCTCTGGAAACACCATATATTTT. This encodes CSARDSQTSGNTIYF.